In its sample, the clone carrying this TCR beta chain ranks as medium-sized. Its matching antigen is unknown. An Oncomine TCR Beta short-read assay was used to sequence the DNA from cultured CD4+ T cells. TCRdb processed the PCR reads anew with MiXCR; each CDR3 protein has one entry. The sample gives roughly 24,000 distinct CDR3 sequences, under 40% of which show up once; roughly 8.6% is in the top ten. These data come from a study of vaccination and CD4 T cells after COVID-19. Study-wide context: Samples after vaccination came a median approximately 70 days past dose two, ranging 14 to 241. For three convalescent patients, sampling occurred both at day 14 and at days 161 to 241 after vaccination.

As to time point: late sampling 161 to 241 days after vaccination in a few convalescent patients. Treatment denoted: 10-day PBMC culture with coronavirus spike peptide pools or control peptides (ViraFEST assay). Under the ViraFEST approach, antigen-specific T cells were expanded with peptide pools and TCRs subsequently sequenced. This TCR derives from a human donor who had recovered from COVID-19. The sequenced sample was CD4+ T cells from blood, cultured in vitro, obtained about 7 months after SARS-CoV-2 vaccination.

CDR3 sequence reads: CASSYASSYGQYF. The CDR3 nucleotides read TGTGCCAGCAGTTACGCTTCTAGCTATGGGCAGTACTTC. V is TRBV6-5 and J is TRBJ2-7; TRBD2 might be the D (5 bases). V was clipped by 2 bases and J by 9 bases, with 14 bases between them. CDR3 length equals 13 residues. CDR1 MNHEY and CDR2 SVGAGI come from the germline V gene.